This record looks at one TCR beta chain sequence and its context. Antigen specificity is unknown. Trimming shortened V by 5 bases and J by 0 bases, and 17 bases separated the two germline ends. In germline, CDR1 is SGHVS, CDR2 FNYEAQ. The CDR3 sequence is 17 residues long. Sequencing was performed with immunoSEQ multiplex PCR; in TCRdb, only in-frame clones are kept and a portion is missing. The sample holds more than 50,000 clones, 90% to 95% seen once. This record belongs to a study of cytomegalovirus exposure and HLA in healthy donors. Study-level findings and limits: Within the roughly 120 validation repertoires, first-cohort TCR clusters tended to co-occur, according to a later analysis.

Sample: PBMCs. The receptor was isolated from a man between 18 and 35 years old in good health and CMV-seronegative. This sequence joins TRBV7-6 and TRBJ2-1, with D possibly TRBD1 on 6 matching bases. The CDR3 spells CASSQTGLISSYNEQFF. Written as DNA, the CDR3 is TGTGCCAGCAGCCAGACAGGACTGATAAGCTCCTACAATGAGCAGTTCTTC.